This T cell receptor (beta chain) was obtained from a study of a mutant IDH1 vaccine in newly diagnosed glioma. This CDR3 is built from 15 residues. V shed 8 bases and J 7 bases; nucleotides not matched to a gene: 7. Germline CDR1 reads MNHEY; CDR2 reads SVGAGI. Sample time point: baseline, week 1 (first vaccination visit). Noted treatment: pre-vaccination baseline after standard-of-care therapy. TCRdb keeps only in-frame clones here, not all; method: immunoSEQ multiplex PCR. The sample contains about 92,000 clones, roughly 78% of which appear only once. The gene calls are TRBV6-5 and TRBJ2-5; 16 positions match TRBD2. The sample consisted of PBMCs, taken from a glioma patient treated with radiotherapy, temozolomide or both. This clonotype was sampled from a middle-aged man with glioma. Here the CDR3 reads CASAGLAGGRGTQYF. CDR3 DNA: TGTGCCAGCGCGGGACTAGCGGGAGGGCGGGGGACCCAGTACTTC.